This entry is about one TCR beta chain. Its antigen is unknown. Within one base of it there is no much larger clone, and no base qualities were kept. This entry is derived from a study of cytomegalovirus exposure and HLA in healthy donors (dated by TCRdb to the late 2010s). Some background on the complete study: In an earlier analysis of some 610 of the donors, 276 Gb of sequence data and 100 million or so unique TCR beta sequences from about 180 million T cells were reported. A later analysis re-analyzed previously published TCR beta repertoires from roughly 600 donors and added high-resolution HLA genotyping to study TCR occurrence patterns. All discovery cohort repertoires had been generated on a single sequencing platform. Besides the first cohort of more than 650 subjects, a separate validation cohort made up of roughly 120 different subjects was used. In a later genetic analysis, genome-wide SNP genotypes for about three fifths of the 666 donors were used, and that subset was treated as a discovery cohort. The study used immunosequencing to profile the T cell repertoires of 670 or so subjects and linked those repertoires to cytomegalovirus serostatus. Among a few hundred genotyped donors of the cohort, an average of about 240,000 unique TCR beta nucleotide sequences were sequenced per donor, roughly a sixth of them non-productive. The study was designed to test whether signatures of past pathogen exposure could be identified by cataloging public T cell receptors. The number of typed donors differed by locus: about 620-640 for A, B, C, DRB1 and DQB1; 500 to 550 for DQA1; 606 for DPA1; and about 470 for DPB1. The genetic ancestry cluster associated with self-reported Caucasian donors included about 81% of the 398 genotyped donors. About 300 gigabases of sequencing data and 70 million to 100 million unique TCR sequences made up an early release that covered approximately 620 HLA-typed donors. Five DR-DQ haplotypes were treated as single units for association and clustering because of strong linkage in the cohort. Class I and class II HLA loci were covered by the typing at four-digit resolution. Donor age, sex, ethnicity and CMV serostatus were compiled alongside the repertoire data. To predict cytomegalovirus infection status, the study combined high-throughput TCR immunosequencing, statistical association of individual TCRs with disease status, and machine learning. Rather than drawing on any new phenotypic data, the later analysis identified candidate immune exposures from TCR beta sequences and the way those sequences occurred across donors. An earlier analysis of approximately 640 of the donors applied high-throughput TCR beta sequencing to assess whether each TCR beta V gene segment acted as functional or pseudogenic. Study-wide findings and limitations: A later genetic analysis reported fewer N-insertions in productive TCRs among donors in an Asian-associated ancestry cluster than the roughly 720-donor mean. In a later analysis, TCR association rates were found to vary across HLA loci, with the most associated TCRs seen for DRB1 alleles and the fewest for HLA-C alleles. Over 15 rarely observed V segments, including chromosome 9 orphons, were excluded from the earlier analysis of several hundred of the donors because counts were too low. The presence/absence analyses assumed that sequencing depth was roughly uniform across donors, and that assumption may not be true. Specific HLA alleles were associated with 15,000 to 20,000 TCR beta sequences at a false discovery rate of 0.05 in a later analysis. A further reported finding was that TCR beta sequences accurately predicted the HLA-A and HLA-B alleles for most subjects in the first cohort. Correlated functional status among segregating V segments might be attributable to linkage disequilibrium, but an unknown experimental factor could not be ruled out. The classifier was reported to diagnose cytomegalovirus status with high specificity and sensitivity in both the original cohort and the validation cohort. HLA typing was unavailable for some donors at each locus, so association tests used only the typed subset. When HLA alleles, especially DR and DQ, strongly co-occurred, attributing TCR associations to individual alleles was difficult. An earlier analysis of approximately 540 of the donors showed that most TCR beta V segments appeared in productive rearrangements either about 87% or about 30% of the time, which broadly matched IMGT annotations. A cluster of highly shared sequence variants was judged likely to be a technical artifact of the sequencing pipeline. Most TCR sequences were observed very rarely across donors, whereas some public TCRs were present in many individuals. A later analysis found that most CMV-associated TCR beta chains appeared HLA-restricted, with HLA associations seemingly driven largely by CMV exposure. For the cohort, immune exposure information was limited to CMV serostatus. A later analysis found that HLA-associated TCR beta chains were more clonally expanded and had lower generation probabilities than equally common non-associated chains. Some IMGT-functional V segments, including TRBV6-2 and TRBV6-3, could not be distinguished by the 87-base-pair reads and were therefore excluded. Only TCR beta chains were sequenced in this cohort, and the absence of alpha or paired-chain data limited detectable features. The study gave a list of some 150 TCR beta chains associated with cytomegalovirus. Several of the top co-occurrence clusters appeared to be linked to parvovirus B19, influenza, CMV and Epstein-Barr virus, according to a later analysis. It was suggested by the authors that the approach could potentially be generalized to other disease states and immunological phenotypes. In a later genetic analysis, a missense DCLRE1C variant was associated with V-gene and J-gene trimming of TCR beta chains, and the association was replicated in an independent cohort. In vitro tests confirmed that a few of the cytomegalovirus-associated TCR beta chains recognize cytomegalovirus antigens.

From the cysteine up to the phenylalanine, the CDR3 has a length of 13 residues. This entry keeps only the CDR3 DNA: 39 bases, framed from base 1. V gives up 6 bases and J gives up 4 bases, and the segment between their germline ends measures 12 bases. From the germline V gene, CDR1 is ENHRY and CDR2 is SYGVKD. Library generation was performed with the immunoSEQ multiplex PCR assay. The multiplex PCR relied on a mix of 60 forward primers for TCR Vbeta segments and 13 reverse primers for TCR Jbeta segments. The CDR3 region of rearranged TCR beta genes was amplified from genomic DNA by a multiplex PCR assay. The Illumina HiSeq System was used to sequence the amplified TCR beta libraries as 87-base-pair reads. As for the original processing: A later analysis counted 65 million to 90 million unique TCR beta chains across the 700 or so repertoires, and around 12 million of these chains were shared by at least two donors. To remove PCR and sequencing errors, raw reads were error-corrected and collapsed into unique sequences using a nearest-neighbor algorithm that merged closely related sequences. Alignment of CDR3 sequences to IMGT reference sequences was used to assign V, D and J gene segments. For a sequence to be retained, a match of at least six nucleotides to both a V gene segment and a J gene segment was required. A rearrangement was called productive if the CDR3 had no stop codons and remained in frame with V and J, and every other rearrangement was called non-productive. CDR3 was defined according to IMGT convention as the region running from the second conserved V-encoded cysteine to the conserved J-encoded phenylalanine. The earlier analysis of about 590 of the donors excluded sequences that lacked an unambiguous match to a single V gene segment. In an earlier analysis of several hundred of the donors, V segments were called functional above 56.7% productive rearrangements and were called segregating when the between-donor standard deviation exceeded 5%. A statistical classification framework was built for diagnosing cytomegalovirus status from the catalog of TCR beta chain sequences. In a later analysis, TCR nucleotide sequences were compared against IMGT/GENE-DB human TR gene sequences so that V and J genes could be assigned. The TCRdist pipeline was used in a later analysis to assign CDR3 sequences and most-parsimonious VDJ recombination scenarios. In a later analysis, each TCR beta chain was defined by its CDR3 amino acid sequence together with its V-gene family, and reads without a unique V-gene family were excluded. As a way to deal with suspected cross-contamination and a sequencing artifact, a later analysis dropped roughly 620 nucleotide sequences that were highly shared and had low generation probability. For each public chain, a later analysis derived a clonal expansion index from normalized ranks of inferred template counts within each repertoire. Generation probabilities in a later analysis came from a VDJ recombination model fitted to out-of-frame rearrangements, and those results were checked against IGoR. In a later analysis, hypergeometric tests were used to score TCR-TCR, TCR-HLA and TCR-CMV co-occurrence, with a repertoire-size bias correction applied to TCR pairs. In a later analysis, false discovery rates were estimated by permuting HLA or CMV assignments 20 times. In a later analysis, co-occurring TCRs were grouped using DBSCAN, with TCRdist sequence similarity added in when clustering inside HLA-allele-positive subsets. Co-occurrence clustering excluded repertoires with fewer than 30,000 or more than 120,000 public chains, plus five with anomalous nucleotide sharing. TCRdb obtained this table from immuneACCESS and retained in-frame rearrangements with V and J assigned. These tables miss some clones; where compared with another copy, unresolved V genes account for less than half of the shortfall, and the remainder is unexplained. V and J calls and clone size come straight from that table; D and trimming were deduced from the DNA. This sample holds some 120,000 clones; 55% to 65% were observed only once. The top ten clones comprise 8.5% to 9.5% of the sample.

The cohort consisted of some 670 healthy bone marrow donors. At the time of sampling, every cohort member was nominally healthy, though immune exposures that went unrecorded were likely present. The donor tested CMV seropositive and was one of the 289 seropositive cohort members. A peripheral blood sample was provided by each donor, and peripheral blood mononuclear cells were used for TCR beta sequencing. The Qiagen DNeasy Blood Extraction Kit was used to extract genomic DNA from the blood cell samples. Input material: PBMCs. This TCR came from a woman in her thirties or forties in good health and CMV-seropositive. The sequence links TRBV10-3 to TRBJ1-1; TRBD1 is possibly the D segment (6 matching bases). CDR3 protein: CAIRGQGPTEAFF. DNA sequence: TGTGCCATCAGGGGCCAGGGGCCCACTGAAGCTTTCTTT.